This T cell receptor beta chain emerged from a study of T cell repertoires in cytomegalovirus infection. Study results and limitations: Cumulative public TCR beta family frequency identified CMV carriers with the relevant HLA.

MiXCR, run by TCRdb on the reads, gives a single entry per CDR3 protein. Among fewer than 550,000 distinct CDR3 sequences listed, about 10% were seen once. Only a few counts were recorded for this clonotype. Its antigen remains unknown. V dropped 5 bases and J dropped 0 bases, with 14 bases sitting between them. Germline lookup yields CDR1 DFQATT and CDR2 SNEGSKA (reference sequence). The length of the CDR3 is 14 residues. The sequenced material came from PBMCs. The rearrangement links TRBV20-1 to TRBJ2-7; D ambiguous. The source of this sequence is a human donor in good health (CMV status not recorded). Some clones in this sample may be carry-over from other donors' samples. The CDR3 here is CSAVRHSSSYEQYF. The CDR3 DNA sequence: TGCAGTGCTGTTCGCCACTCGAGCTCCTACGAGCAGTACTTC.